A selection of T cell receptor beta chains follows, all from one sample in a study of CD8 T cells in ankylosing spondylitis. TCRdb processed the 5' RACE reads anew with MiXCR; each CDR3 protein has one entry. The repertoire holds around 320,000 distinct CDR3 sequences, with less than 25% as singletons. The sample consisted of blood, either unsorted or a sorted T cell fraction (not recorded which). The source of these receptors is a female donor with ankylosing spondylitis or in good health (not recorded which). Both conserved end residues are part of each CDR3. The D gene is left open where the match is weak. Clone size is not always given. Where it is, it says once, few, many or a class for expanded clones.

CDR3nt | CDR3aa | j_gene | v_gene | d_gene | abundance
TGTGCCAGCAGACGAACCGTGGTTTCTAGCACAGATACGCAGTATTTT | CASRRTVVSSTDTQYF | TRBJ2-3 | TRBV12-3/TRBV12-4 | . | many
TGTGCCAGCTCACCGGGACAATTTAGCAATCAGCCCCAGCATTTT | CASSPGQFSNQPQHF | TRBJ1-5 | TRBV18 | . | .
TGTGCCAGCAGCCTCGGTCTCCCTTACGAAAAACTGTTTTTT | CASSLGLPYEKLFF | TRBJ1-4 | TRBV12-3/TRBV12-4 | . | few
TGTGCCAGCACCGCTACCGGGACTAGCTCCACCGGGGAGCTGTTTTTT | CASTATGTSSTGELFF | TRBJ2-2 | TRBV4-2 | TRBD2 | few
TGCGCCAGCAGCTTGGGGCTAGCGAGAGGGCGGGACGAGCAGTACTTC | CASSLGLARGRDEQYF | TRBJ2-7 | TRBV5-1 | . | few
TGCGCAGGGGGGGCCAAAAACATTCAGTACTTC | CAGGAKNIQYF | TRBJ2-4 | TRBV20-1 | . | .
TGTGCCAGCAGCTACGTAGAAGGGTCGATAGATACGCAGTATTTT | CASSYVEGSIDTQYF | TRBJ2-3 | TRBV6-5 | . | few
TGTGCCAGCAGTCCGATTTCTAACACTGAAGCTTTCTTT | CASSPISNTEAFF | TRBJ1-1 | TRBV12-3/TRBV12-4 | . | .
TGTGCCAGCAGCCCGCGGCGGTACCAAGAGACCCAGTACTTC | CASSPRRYQETQYF | TRBJ2-5 | TRBV7-2 | . | once
TGCAGCGTTGAAGATCGCCGGGACAGGGGAACTTTCTTC | CSVEDRRDRGTFF | TRBJ2-1 | TRBV29-1 | TRBD1 | many
TGCAGCGTTGTTAGAGGGAGCGAGCAGTACTTC | CSVVRGSEQYF | TRBJ2-7 | TRBV29-1 | . | .
TGTGCCAGCAGTTATGGATTAGCGGGAGGGGGCACCTACGAGCAGTACTTC | CASSYGLAGGGTYEQYF | TRBJ2-7 | TRBV6-2/TRBV6-3 | TRBD2 | .
TGCAGCGTTGTATTGGGGACAGGAGTCTCCTACGAGCAGTACTTC | CSVVLGTGVSYEQYF | TRBJ2-7 | TRBV29-1 | TRBD1 | few
TGTGCCAGCAGCCAAGAGGCTCTCGACGGGGCGAGTAATGAAAAACTGTTTTTT | CASSQEALDGASNEKLFF | TRBJ1-4 | TRBV4-2 | . | .
TGTGCCAGCAGCCCTGCGTTTGGGCTTTTCGGCTATGGCTACACCTTC | CASSPAFGLFGYGYTF | TRBJ1-2 | TRBV7-6 | . | .
TGTGCCAGCAGCTACAGAGTGGACGAAGCTTTCTTT | CASSYRVDEAFF | TRBJ1-1 | TRBV5-8 | . | .
TGTGCCAGCAGCACCGTAGCGGGGAGCTCCTACAATGAGCAGTTCTTC | CASSTVAGSSYNEQFF | TRBJ2-1 | TRBV7-2 | TRBD2 | .
TGTGCCAGCAGTTACTCCTCCGCAGGGGGTACTTACAACGAGCAGTACTTC | CASSYSSAGGTYNEQYF | TRBJ2-7 | TRBV6-5 | TRBD1 | many
TGTGCCACCAGCAGAGATATTCAGGGGGCTGGCTACACCTTC | CATSRDIQGAGYTF | TRBJ1-2 | TRBV15 | TRBD1 | few
TGTGCCAGCAGCCACCTGGGCTCCAATGAGCAGTTCTTC | CASSHLGSNEQFF | TRBJ2-1 | TRBV3-1 | . | .
TGTGCCAGCAAGGGACTAGCGGGTAATGAGCAGTTCTTC | CASKGLAGNEQFF | TRBJ2-1 | TRBV6-6 | TRBD2 | few
TGCGCCAGCAGCTACAGTTCAAGGGACCCCGGAAACACCATATATTTT | CASSYSSRDPGNTIYF | TRBJ1-3 | TRBV5-1 | . | .
TGTGCCAGCAGCCGATTACCGGGACAGGCCTACGAGCAGTACTTC | CASSRLPGQAYEQYF | TRBJ2-7 | TRBV5-5 | TRBD1 | few
TGTGCCAGCAGAACTGACTACAACAATGAGCAGTTCTTC | CASRTDYNNEQFF | TRBJ2-1 | TRBV7-2 | . | .
TGTGCCACCAGTGACACCCCAAGCGGGGAGCTGTTTTTT | CATSDTPSGELFF | TRBJ2-2 | TRBV24-1 | . | .
TGTGCCAGCAGTTTATCGGACAGGGGGCTTAAGACCCAGTACTTC | CASSLSDRGLKTQYF | TRBJ2-5 | TRBV27 | TRBD1 | .
TGTGCCAGCAGCCTTGCCCGGAGCCGCACCGGGGAGCTGTTTTTT | CASSLARSRTGELFF | TRBJ2-2 | TRBV7-2 | . | .
TGCAGCGTTGAAGACAGGAGGAACACCGGGGAGCTGTTTTTT | CSVEDRRNTGELFF | TRBJ2-2 | TRBV29-1 | . | many
TGTGCCATCAGTGAGTACGGACAGGGGGCACAGCCCCAGCATTTT | CAISEYGQGAQPQHF | TRBJ1-5 | TRBV10-3 | TRBD1 | few
TGTGCCAGCAGTTTATCTGGGGTAGCGGTAAATTCCTACAATGAGCAGTTCTTC | CASSLSGVAVNSYNEQFF | TRBJ2-1 | TRBV27 | . | .
TGCAGTGCGAGTACAGGGCAACTAGCCAAAAACATTCAGTACTTC | CSASTGQLAKNIQYF | TRBJ2-4 | TRBV20-1 | . | .
TGTGCCAGCACCCTTAACAGGGGAAAAATCCAAGAGACCCAGTACTTC | CASTLNRGKIQETQYF | TRBJ2-5 | TRBV2 | TRBD1 | .
TGCAGTGCTAGAGCCACTCGGGATGAGCAGTTCTTC | CSARATRDEQFF | TRBJ2-1 | TRBV20-1 | . | .
TGTGCCAGCAGCCCGGCCCCTTACACTGAAGCTTTCTTT | CASSPAPYTEAFF | TRBJ1-1 | TRBV13 | . | .
TGTGCCAGCAGCTTAGATGCGGGAAGATACAATGAGCAGTTCTTC | CASSLDAGRYNEQFF | TRBJ2-1 | TRBV7-2 | . | .
TGTGCCAGCAGTCGACAGGCCCTCTATGGCTACACCTTC | CASSRQALYGYTF | TRBJ1-2 | TRBV6-1 | . | .
TGCGCCAGCAGCCAAGTGGCAGCACAAGAGACCCAGTACTTC | CASSQVAAQETQYF | TRBJ2-5 | TRBV4-3 | . | once
TGTGCCAGCAGTTTAAACGGACAGGGGAGTTCCTACGAGCAGTACTTC | CASSLNGQGSSYEQYF | TRBJ2-7 | TRBV7-2 | TRBD1 | .
TGCAGTGCTAGAGATCCGGGGGACGAGCAGTACTTC | CSARDPGDEQYF | TRBJ2-7 | TRBV20-1 | . | .
TGTGCCAGCAGGTCGGGTAAGGGAAGGGCGTACAATGAGCAGTTCTTC | CASRSGKGRAYNEQFF | TRBJ2-1 | TRBV6-1 | . | .
TGCAGTGCTACCGGTCGACGGGACAGAGGGTACAATCAGCCCCAGCATTTT | CSATGRRDRGYNQPQHF | TRBJ1-5 | TRBV20-1 | TRBD1 | .